This T cell receptor beta chain was retrieved from a study of early stage breast cancer tumors (dated by TCRdb to about 2017). Regarding the research as a whole: Of the roughly 17 invasive breast tumors, approximately 11 were found to be estrogen receptor-positive, progesterone receptor-positive and HER2-negative. About 70% of the 12 ER+/PR+/HER2- tumors were invasive ductal carcinomas, while the other four were invasive lobular carcinomas. The average read coverage per sample was roughly 10-fold. The samples as a whole yielded approximately 3,000,000 detected templates, corresponding to 1,100,000 or so unique clonotypes.

Here V drops 4 bases and J drops 4 bases, and the junction holds 7 bases not matched to any gene. From its cysteine to its phenylalanine, the CDR3 spans 14 amino acids. CDR3 DNA only is kept here, 42 bases in frame from base 1. The germline V gene provides CDR1 SGHDT and CDR2 YYEEEE. Each sample was amplified as two independent genomic DNA replicates: roughly 0.5 ug for blood and approximately 1.5 ug for tumor or normal breast. Following the manufacturer's instructions, the ImmunoSeq Intro kit was used to carry out TCRB sequencing on genomic DNA. For absolute quantification, the approximately 30-cycle multiplex PCR included proprietary primers along with spike-in control sequences. Single-end 150-bp reads were used to sequence an 87-bp fragment spanning the CDR3 and the flanking V and J genes. Each lane of an Illumina MiSeq using version 3.0 chemistry carried seven multiplexed samples, with two replicates per sample. On the authors' methods: Raw data were processed with the vendor's proprietary pipeline, and both replicates were merged into a single result per sample. Clonotypes were defined as productive rearrangements sharing the V-gene family, CDR3 amino acid sequence and J-gene segment. Clonality was computed as 1 minus the normalized Shannon entropy (Pielou evenness) of TCRB abundances. T cell density was estimated as total templates divided by the number of input cells, with the number of input cells inferred from the DNA input amount. Total repertoire diversity and clonality were estimated with Recon using default parameters. A clonotype counted as tumor-enriched if its abundance in tumor exceeded 0.1% and was at least 32-fold higher than its abundance in normal breast. As stored in TCRdb, this immuneACCESS dataset retains in-frame rearrangements with V and J assigned. A fraction of the clones does not appear; measured against another copy, unresolved V genes explain less than half of the discrepancy, and the remainder lacks a known reason. The DNA gave D and trimming, while V, J and clone size come from that table. The sample yields 20,000 to 25,000 clones; roughly two thirds were counted once. The ten largest clones add up to less than 10% of the sample.

Points the paper makes about the study in general: Compared with adjacent normal breast tissue, tumors had higher clonality and 2.5 to 3-fold greater T cell density. Repertoires from blood and normal breast were more alike than repertoires from blood and tumor, and in about 85% of the 16 patients, comparing each tissue with blood separated tumor from normal. Sequencing bulk genomic DNA from unsorted cells could not capture chain pairing or functional markers like CD4, CD8 and FOXP3. Enriched TCRB sequences shared across patients were found to be mostly commonly generated sequences that were unlikely to play an important role in the tumor microenvironment. Analysis by tumor subtype was prevented by the small cohort size.

About 19-50 mg of tumor tissue was diced and typically yielded more than 2.5 ug of DNA. The study profiled bulk TCR beta-chain repertoires in matched peripheral blood, tumor and adjacent normal breast tissue taken from over 15 patients with early-stage breast cancer. Following resection, visually identified tumor tissue was excised and transferred into prechilled RNAlater. Tumor tissue (about 19-50 mg) was diced and homogenized in RLTplus buffer with beta-mercaptoethanol and antifoaming agent using a TissueLyser II. The Qiagen AllPrep DNA/RNA Mini kit was used to extract genomic DNA. This clone was detected once. The specificity of this receptor is unknown. No much larger clone is present one base from it, and per-base qualities are unavailable.

This clonotype was obtained from a person between 60 and 70 years old with breast cancer. The chain couples TRBV5-6 to TRBJ1-1, with 7 bases matching TRBD1. Sample: breast tumor tissue. The nucleotide sequence is given as TGTGCCAGCAGCGTAAGGGGACAGCCCACTGAAGCTTTCTTT. Its product reads: CASSVRGQPTEAFF.